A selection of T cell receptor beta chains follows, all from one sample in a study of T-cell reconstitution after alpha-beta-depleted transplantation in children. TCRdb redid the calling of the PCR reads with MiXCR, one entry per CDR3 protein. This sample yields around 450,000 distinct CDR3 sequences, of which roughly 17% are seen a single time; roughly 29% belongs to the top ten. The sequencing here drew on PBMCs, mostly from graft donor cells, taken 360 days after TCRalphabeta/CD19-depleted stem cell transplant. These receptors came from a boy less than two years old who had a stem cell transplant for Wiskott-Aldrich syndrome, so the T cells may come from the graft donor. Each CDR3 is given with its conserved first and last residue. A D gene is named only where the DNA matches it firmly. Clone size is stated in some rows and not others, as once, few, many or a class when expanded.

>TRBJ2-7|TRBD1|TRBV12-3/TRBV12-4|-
CASSPLTGFVHEQYF
TGTGCCAGCAGTCCCCTGACAGGGTTTGTACACGAGCAGTACTTC
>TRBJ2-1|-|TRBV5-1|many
CASSLAGFEQFF
TGCGCCAGCAGCTTGGCGGGTTTTGAGCAGTTCTTC
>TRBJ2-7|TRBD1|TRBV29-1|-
CSVDDRVEQYF
TGCAGCGTTGATGACAGGGTCGAGCAGTACTTC
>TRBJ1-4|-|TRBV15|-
CATSRVGGREKLFF
TGTGCCACCAGCAGAGTCGGGGGGCGGGAAAAACTGTTTTTT
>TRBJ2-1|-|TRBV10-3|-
CAISGGGLKQFF
TGTGCCATCAGTGGTGGGGGATTAAAGCAGTTCTTC
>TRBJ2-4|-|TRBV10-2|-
CASSGGALAKNIQYF
TGCGCCAGCAGTGGGGGGGCCCTAGCCAAAAACATTCAGTACTTC
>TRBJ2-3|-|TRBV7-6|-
CASSSGPRSDTQYF
TGTGCCAGCAGCTCCGGGCCCCGGTCTGATACGCAGTATTTT
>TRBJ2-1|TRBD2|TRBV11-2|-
CASKYLAGGAYNEQFF
TGTGCCAGCAAGTATTTAGCGGGAGGGGCCTACAATGAGCAGTTCTTC
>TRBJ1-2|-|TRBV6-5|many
CASSYQGKFLYGYTF
TGTGCCAGCAGTTATCAGGGGAAGTTCCTCTATGGCTACACCTTC
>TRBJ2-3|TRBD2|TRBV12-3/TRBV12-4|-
CASTVGLIAGAYF
TGTGCCAGCACCGTGGGCCTTATAGCGGGGGCGTATTTT
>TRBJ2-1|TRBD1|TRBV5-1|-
CASSLNTGTGGFYNEQFF
TGCGCCAGCAGCTTGAATACCGGGACAGGGGGATTTTACAATGAGCAGTTCTTC
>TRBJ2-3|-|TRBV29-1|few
CSVGDTQYF
TGCAGCGTAGGAGATACGCAGTATTTT
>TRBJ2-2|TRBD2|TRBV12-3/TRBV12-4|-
CASSKTSGIRVLGELFF
TGTGCCAGCAGCAAGACTAGCGGGATAAGGGTTTTGGGGGAGCTGTTTTTT
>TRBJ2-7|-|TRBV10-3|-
CAISESSGSGGTGQYF
TGTGCCATCAGTGAGTCGTCGGGTAGCGGTGGTACGGGGCAGTACTTC
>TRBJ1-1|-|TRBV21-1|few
CASSKGNLFTEAFF
TGTGCCAGCAGCAAAGGGAACCTTTTCACTGAAGCTTTCTTT
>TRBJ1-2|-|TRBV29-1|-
CSVTRTANYGYTF
TGCAGCGTTACGAGAACCGCCAACTATGGCTACACCTTC
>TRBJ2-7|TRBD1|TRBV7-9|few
CASSLGGTGSPSYEQYF
TGTGCCAGCAGCTTAGGGGGGACAGGGAGCCCCTCCTACGAGCAGTACTTC
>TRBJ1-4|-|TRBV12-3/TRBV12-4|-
CAITWGKKLFF
TGTGCCATCACGTGGGGGAAAAAACTGTTTTTT
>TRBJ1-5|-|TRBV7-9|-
CASSPSQVGQPQHF
TGTGCCAGCAGCCCATCACAGGTCGGTCAGCCCCAGCATTTT
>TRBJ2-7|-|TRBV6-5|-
CASSYRQSLEQYF
TGTGCCAGCAGTTACCGCCAATCCCTTGAGCAGTACTTC
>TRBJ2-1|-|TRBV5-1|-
CASRRGASEQFF
TGCGCCAGCAGAAGAGGGGCTAGTGAGCAGTTCTTC
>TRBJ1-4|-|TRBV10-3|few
CAIRASSGEKLFF
TGTGCCATCAGGGCCTCCAGTGGGGAAAAACTGTTTTTT
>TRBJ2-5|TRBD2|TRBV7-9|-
CASRLAGGPRETQYF
TGTGCCAGCCGACTAGCGGGAGGGCCGAGAGAGACCCAGTACTTC
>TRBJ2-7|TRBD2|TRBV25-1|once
CASSVSSGGYEQYF
TGTGCCAGCAGTGTTTCTAGCGGGGGGTACGAGCAGTACTTC
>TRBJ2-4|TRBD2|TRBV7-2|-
CASSPGRGGAQNIQYF
TGTGCCAGCAGCCCGGGGCGCGGGGGGGCTCAAAACATTCAGTACTTC
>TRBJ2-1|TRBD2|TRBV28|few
CASSHLGRGEYNEQFF
TGTGCCAGCAGTCATCTAGGGCGGGGGGAGTACAATGAGCAGTTCTTC
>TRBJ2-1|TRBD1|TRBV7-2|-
CASSARQGKRNEQFF
TGTGCCAGCAGCGCCCGACAGGGGAAGAGGAATGAGCAGTTCTTC
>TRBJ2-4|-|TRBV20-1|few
CSARGKAKNIQYF
TGCAGTGCTAGAGGGAAAGCCAAAAACATTCAGTACTTC